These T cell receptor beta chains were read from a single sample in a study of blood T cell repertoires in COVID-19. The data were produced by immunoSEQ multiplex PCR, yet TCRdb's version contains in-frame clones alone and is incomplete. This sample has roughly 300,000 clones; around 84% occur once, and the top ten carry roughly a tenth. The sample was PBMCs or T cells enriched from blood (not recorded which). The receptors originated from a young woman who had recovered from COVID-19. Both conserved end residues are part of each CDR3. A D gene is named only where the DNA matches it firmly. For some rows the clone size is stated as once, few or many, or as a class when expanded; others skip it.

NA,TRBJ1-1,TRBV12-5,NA,CASGRGPTEAFF,TGTGCTAGTGGGCGGGGACCGACTGAAGCTTTCTTT
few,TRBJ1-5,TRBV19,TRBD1,CASSIGQGGNQPQHF,TGTGCCAGTAGTATTGGACAGGGTGGGAATCAGCCCCAGCATTTT
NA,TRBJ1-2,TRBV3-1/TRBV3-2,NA,CASSRGEHNYGYTF,TGTGCCAGCAGCCGGGGGGAGCACAACTATGGCTACACCTTC
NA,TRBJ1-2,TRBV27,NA,CASTPRGLRDNNYGYTF,TGTGCCAGCACCCCTCGGGGCCTCCGGGACAACAACTATGGCTACACCTTC
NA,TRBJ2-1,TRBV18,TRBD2,CASSPNSGRSYNEQFF,TGTGCCAGCTCACCAAATAGCGGGCGCTCCTACAATGAGCAGTTCTTC
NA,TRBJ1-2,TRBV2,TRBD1,CARGGQGQEDGYTF,TGTGCCAGGGGGGGACAGGGCCAAGAGGATGGCTACACCTTC
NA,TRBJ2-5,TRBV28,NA,CASRGGFGGGETQYF,TGTGCCAGCAGGGGTGGGTTCGGAGGCGGGGAGACCCAGTACTTC
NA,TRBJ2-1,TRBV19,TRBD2,CASSVRGGSTYNEQFF,TGTGCCAGTAGTGTTCGCGGGGGGTCGACCTACAATGAGCAGTTCTTC
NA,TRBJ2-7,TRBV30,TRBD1,CAWSGEDRAYEQYF,TGTGCCTGGAGTGGGGAGGACAGGGCCTACGAGCAGTACTTC
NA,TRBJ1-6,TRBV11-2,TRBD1,CASSLRQGNSPLHF,TGTGCCAGCAGCCTCCGACAGGGTAATTCACCCCTCCACTTT
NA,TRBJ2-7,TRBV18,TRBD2,CASSPRTSGTGSHEQYF,TGTGCCAGCTCACCCCGGACTAGCGGGACTGGATCCCACGAGCAGTACTTC
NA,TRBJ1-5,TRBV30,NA,CAWSARSGYQPQHF,TGTGCCTGGAGCGCGAGGTCGGGTTATCAGCCCCAGCATTTT
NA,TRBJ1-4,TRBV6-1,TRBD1,CASSEGSGQGNEKLFF,TGTGCCAGCAGTGAAGGGTCGGGACAGGGGAATGAAAAACTGTTTTTT
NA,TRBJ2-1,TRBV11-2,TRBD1,CASIDRVSGEQFF,TGTGCCAGCATCGACAGGGTTTCAGGTGAGCAGTTCTTC
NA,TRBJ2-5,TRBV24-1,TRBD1,CATSDNQAGGYGETQYF,TGTGCCACCAGTGATAATCAAGCAGGGGGTTACGGTGAGACCCAGTACTTC
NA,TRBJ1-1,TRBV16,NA,CASSPHPAGNSGEAFF,TGTGCCAGCAGCCCTCACCCAGCGGGGAACAGTGGAGAAGCTTTCTTT
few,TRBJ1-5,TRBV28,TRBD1,CASSWGTGNQPQHF,TGTGCCAGCAGTTGGGGGACAGGCAATCAGCCCCAGCATTTT
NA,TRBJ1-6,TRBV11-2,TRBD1,CASSLDEGANYNSPLHF,TGTGCCAGCAGCTTAGATGAGGGGGCGAACTATAATTCACCCCTCCACTTT
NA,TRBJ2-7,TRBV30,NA,CAWSGGGRYEQYF,TGTGCCTGGAGTGGGGGGGGGCGCTACGAGCAGTACTTC
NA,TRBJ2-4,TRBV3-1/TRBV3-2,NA,CASSQDARGGNIQYF,TGTGCCAGCAGCCAAGATGCTAGGGGCGGTAACATTCAGTACTTC
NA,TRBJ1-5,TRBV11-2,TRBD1,CASSLGTGGQPQHF,TGTGCCAGCAGCTTAGGGACAGGCGGCCAGCCCCAGCATTTT
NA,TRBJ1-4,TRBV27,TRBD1,CASSSLPRDSVSLKLFF,TGTGCCAGCAGTTCACTCCCCCGGGACAGTGTGTCGTTGAAACTGTTTTTT
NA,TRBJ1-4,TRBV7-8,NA,CASSHRGEKLFF,TGTGCCAGCAGCCATCGGGGGGAAAAACTGTTTTTT
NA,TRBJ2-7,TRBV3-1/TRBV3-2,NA,CASSQQGSYEQYF,TGTGCCAGCAGCCAACAGGGTTCCTACGAGCAGTACTTC